The T cell receptor beta chain under discussion was sequenced for a study of shared clonotypes between healthy human individuals (TCRdb year 2020). Broadly, across the study: The cohort included a few men and two women between 18 and 49 years of age. For each donor, CD4 naive and CD4 memory were each given three plates, CD8 naive was given two plates, and CD8 memory was given one plate. To estimate repertoire size and how much clonotype sharing occurs between individuals, the study deeply sequenced the blood TCR repertoires of about five healthy adults. Libraries were prepared and TCR repertoires were sequenced by different laboratories using diverse techniques, in order to increase sequencing depth and limit assay-specific biases. Between about 0.85 and 9.5 billion PBMCs per donor were obtained by leukapheresis. Overall study results and their limits: Because the study included a small number of donors, the genetic and exposure-history diversity represented was limited. Rarefaction of sorted-subset datasets indicated incomplete sequencing despite the large sequencing depth. Clonotypes shared by all four sorted-subset donors showed higher generation probabilities than non-shared clonotypes. About 5% of naive CD4, around 4% of naive CD8, 2.3% of memory CD4, and about 0.4% of memory CD8 clonotypes were shared across a handful of donors. Only blood was sampled, and tissue TCR repertoires likely differ from those in blood. Pairwise subsampling led to the expectation that sequencing depth would affect the degree of clonotype sharing among donors. Estimated clonotype richness was generally larger for naive than for memory subsets.

Via the germline V gene, CDR1 is MDHEN and CDR2 SYDVKM. Spanning cysteine to phenylalanine, the CDR3 consists of 15 amino acids. Only CDR3 DNA is held: 45 bases, read in frame from base 1. Trimming takes 3 bases from V and 5 bases from J, and the germline ends sit 17 bases apart. In regard to this clone: Its antigen target is currently unknown. Per-base qualities were not stored, and no clone one base away is much larger.

Healthy HIV-negative adults with no recently reported acute infections or vaccinations were included as donors. Only Caucasian adults living in Nashville, Tennessee, USA were represented among the donors. Magnetic negative selection was used to enrich CD4+ T cells, after which naive cells were positively selected on CD45RA and the negative fraction became the memory subset. After blood collection by leukapheresis, PBMCs were isolated using Ficoll-Histopaque density gradient centrifugation and then cryopreserved in the vapor phase of liquid nitrogen. Purity and quantity of every magnetically sorted T cell population were checked by analytical flow cytometry. Each sorted fraction had its genomic DNA isolated and then quantified by UV absorbance on a Nanodrop 2000c. Using the deep immunoSEQ assay, TCR CDR3 regions were amplified from genomic DNA by multiplex PCR. Genomic DNA extracted from each cell subset was distributed evenly over all wells of several immunoSEQ 96-well plates, and each plate served as one replicate. For sorted subsets, approximately 200 ng of genomic DNA, equivalent to some 33,000 T cell genomes, went into each replicate PCR. The purified libraries were quantified using a Qubit 3.0 fluorometer, sized with a Bioanalyzer 2100, and then quantified again using the KAPA Library Quantification kit. Every immunoSEQ 96-well plate was sequenced on a separate single-read 150-cycle Illumina NextSeq 550 flow cell. As for the original processing: Because the immunoSEQ output included only junctional sequences and no quality scores, the filtering could not be the same as the filtering used for full-length reads. To assign V/J genes and CDR3, sequences were annotated using PyIR, a Python wrapper for IgBLAST v1.9, with IMGT germline references. Any read was removed if the V/J assignment was weak (E-value above 1e-6), the CDR3 was missing, or the read contained stop codons, out-of-frame junctions, or ambiguous translated residues. V3J clonotypes were defined as sequences sharing an identical inferred V gene, J gene, and CDR3 amino acid sequence. The percentage overlap between two repertoires was calculated by dividing the number of shared unique clonotypes by the size of the smaller repertoire. Three approaches were used to assess repertoire richness: RTK rarefaction, the Chao1 estimator, and Recon v2.1 estimates of unobserved clonotypes. OLGA was used to compute generation probabilities for all TCRbeta clonotypes that the gDNA method yielded from a few donors. TCRdb stores this immuneACCESS table with in-frame sequences only. Part of the clones is absent; in the studies checked, under half of the shortfall reflects unresolved V genes, and no reason is known for the rest. For V, J and clone size, that table is used; D and trimming come from the DNA. The table for this sample lists some 2,500,000 clones; approximately 94% of them were counted only once. 0.35% to 0.45% of the sample is taken by the ten largest.

This clonotype was obtained from a man between 18 and 35 years old in good health. Some clones in this sample may be carry-over from other donors' samples. Sequenced: naive CD4+ T cells from PBMCs. The cell subset or site label, read with the paper, signifies: CD45RA+ positively selected. The receptor chain draws on TRBV28 and TRBJ2-7; a tentative D call is TRBD1 (6 bases match). The sequenced DNA is TGTGCCAGCAGTTTGAGCCGGGTGGGGGCCCACGAGCAGTACTTC. Its translation reads: CASSLSRVGAHEQYF.